Reported below is one T cell receptor beta chain. The antigen is unknown. It was one heparinised blood draw, averaging about 110 mL, that each donor gave. Central memory, naive, regulatory and stem cell-like memory CD4+ cells were sorted by CD45RO/CCR7/CD25/CD127/CD95/CD27. This specimen belongs to a study of beta chain features in type 1 diabetes. General study findings and limits: Fewer junction insertions and more nucleotide deletions appeared in type 1 diabetes patients.

Sequenced material consisted of expressed TCRB transcripts (all of the isolated RNA was reverse transcribed). Some clones are missing from TCRdb's copy, which holds only in-frame ones; the method was immunoSEQ multiplex PCR. The profile shows roughly 450,000 clones, 10% to 12% of them singletons. V lost 1 base and J lost 8, with 17 bases in between. The CDR3 is made up of 16 amino acids. Germline CDR1 LGHNA, CDR2 YSLEER. Specimen: naive CD4+ T cells from blood. The chain is built from TRBV4-3 and TRBJ1-4; tentative D call: TRBD1 (5 bases). The clonotype was recovered from a woman aged 18-35 years in good health. The CDR3 spells CASSQGYTGRREKLFF. The CDR3, as DNA: TGCGCCAGCAGCCAAGGGTACACAGGTCGGAGAGAAAAACTGTTTTTT.